The subject of this entry is one T cell receptor (beta chain). This sample is part of a study of blood T cell repertoires in COVID-19. This CDR3 contains 14 residues. Germline trimming cut 2 bases from V and 1 base from J; bases unmatched to any gene: 4. Per the germline V gene, CDR1 is GTSNPN and CDR2 is SVGIG (reference sequence). Repertoires were generated with immunoSEQ multiplex PCR, while TCRdb's copy carries only in-frame clones and drops some. This table has some 300,000 clones, around 91% appearing once. Material: peripheral blood. This chain uses TRBV30 with TRBJ2-7; 8 nucleotides agree with TRBD1. This sequence was found in a woman aged 40 to 50 with COVID-19, enrolled during active disease. CDR3 nucleotide sequence: TGTGCCTGGAGTACCCGGACAGGGTCCTACGAGCAGTACTTC. It translates to CAWSTRTGSYEQYF.